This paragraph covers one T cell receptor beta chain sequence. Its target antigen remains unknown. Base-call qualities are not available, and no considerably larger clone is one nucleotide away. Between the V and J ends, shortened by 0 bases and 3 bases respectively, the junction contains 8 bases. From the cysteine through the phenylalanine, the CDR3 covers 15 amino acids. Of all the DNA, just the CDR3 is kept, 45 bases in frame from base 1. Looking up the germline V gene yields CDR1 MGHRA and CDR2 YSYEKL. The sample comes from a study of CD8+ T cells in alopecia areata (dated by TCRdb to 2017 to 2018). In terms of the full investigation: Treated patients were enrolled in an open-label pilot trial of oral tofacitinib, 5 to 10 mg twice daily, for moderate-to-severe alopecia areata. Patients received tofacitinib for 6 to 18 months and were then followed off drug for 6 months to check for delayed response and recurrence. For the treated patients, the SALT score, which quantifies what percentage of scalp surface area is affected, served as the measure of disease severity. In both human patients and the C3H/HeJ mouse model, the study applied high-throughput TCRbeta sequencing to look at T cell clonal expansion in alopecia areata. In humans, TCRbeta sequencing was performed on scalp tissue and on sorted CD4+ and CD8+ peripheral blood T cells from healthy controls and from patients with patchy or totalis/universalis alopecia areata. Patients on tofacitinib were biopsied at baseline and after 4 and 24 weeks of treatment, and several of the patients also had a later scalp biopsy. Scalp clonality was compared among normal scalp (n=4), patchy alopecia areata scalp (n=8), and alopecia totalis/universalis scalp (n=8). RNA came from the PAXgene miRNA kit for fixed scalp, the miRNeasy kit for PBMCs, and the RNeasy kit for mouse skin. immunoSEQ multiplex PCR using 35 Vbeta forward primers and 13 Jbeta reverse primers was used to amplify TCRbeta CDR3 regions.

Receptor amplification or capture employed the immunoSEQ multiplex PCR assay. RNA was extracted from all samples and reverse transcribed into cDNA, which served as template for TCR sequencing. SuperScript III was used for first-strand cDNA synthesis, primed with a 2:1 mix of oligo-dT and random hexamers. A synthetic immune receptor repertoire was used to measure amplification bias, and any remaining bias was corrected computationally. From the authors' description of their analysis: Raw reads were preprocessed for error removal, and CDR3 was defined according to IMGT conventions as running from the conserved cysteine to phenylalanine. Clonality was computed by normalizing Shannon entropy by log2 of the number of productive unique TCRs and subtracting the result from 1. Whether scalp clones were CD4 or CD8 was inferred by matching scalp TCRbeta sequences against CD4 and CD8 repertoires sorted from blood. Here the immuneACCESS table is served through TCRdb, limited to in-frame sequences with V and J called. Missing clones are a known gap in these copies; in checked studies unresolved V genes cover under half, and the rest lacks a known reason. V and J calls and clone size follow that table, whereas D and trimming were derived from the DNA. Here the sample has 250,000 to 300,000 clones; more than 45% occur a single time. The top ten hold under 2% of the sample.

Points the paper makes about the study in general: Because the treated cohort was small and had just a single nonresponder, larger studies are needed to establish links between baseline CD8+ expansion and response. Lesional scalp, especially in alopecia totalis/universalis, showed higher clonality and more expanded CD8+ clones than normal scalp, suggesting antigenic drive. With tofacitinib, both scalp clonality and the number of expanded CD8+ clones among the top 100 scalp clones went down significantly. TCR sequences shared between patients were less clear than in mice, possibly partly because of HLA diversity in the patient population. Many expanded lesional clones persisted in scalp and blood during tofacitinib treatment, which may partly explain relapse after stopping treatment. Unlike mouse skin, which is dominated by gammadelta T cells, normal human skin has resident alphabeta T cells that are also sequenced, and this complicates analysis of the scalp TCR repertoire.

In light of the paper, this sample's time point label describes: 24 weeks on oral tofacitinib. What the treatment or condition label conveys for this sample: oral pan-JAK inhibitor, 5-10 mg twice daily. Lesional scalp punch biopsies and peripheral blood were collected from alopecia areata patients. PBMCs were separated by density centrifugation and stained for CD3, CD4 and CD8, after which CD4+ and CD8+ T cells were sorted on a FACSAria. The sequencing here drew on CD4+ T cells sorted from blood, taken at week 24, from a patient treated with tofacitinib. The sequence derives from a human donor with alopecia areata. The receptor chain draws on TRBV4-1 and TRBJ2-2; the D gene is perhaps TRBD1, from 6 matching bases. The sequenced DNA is TGCGCCAGCAGCCAAGAAGGGGGTTACACCGGGGAGCTGTTTTTT. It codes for CASSQEGGYTGELFF.